The rows below give T cell receptor beta chains drawn from one sample of a study of regulatory T cells in long-lasting Graves disease. TCRdb re-derived calls from the multiplex PCR reads in MiXCR, one entry per CDR3 protein. Of about 220,000 distinct CDR3 sequences listed, roughly 20% are singletons. These data also formed part of another study, on T cells in Graves' hyperthyroidism and ophthalmopathy.

The specimen was peripheral blood mononuclear cells (PBMCs), collected at new diagnosis, from a patient treated with antithyroid drugs. The receptors originated from a woman younger than 45 with Graves disease. The CDR3 runs from the conserved cysteine through the conserved F or W. A D gene is named only where the DNA matches it firmly. Some rows have no size entry. The others give once, few or many, or a class for an expanded clone.

many,TRBJ2-6,TRBV20-1,TRBD2,TGCAGTGCTACAATGGGACTAGCGGGGGGGACTGGGGCCAACGTCCTGACTTTC,CSATMGLAGGTGANVLTF
few,TRBJ2-5,TRBV20-1,NA,TGCAGCGGTGGGGGGCGGGAGACCCAGTACTTC,CSGGGRETQYF
many,TRBJ1-2,TRBV19,NA,TGTGCCAGTAGTATAGAGAGGACGTCCAAAGTCTACTATGGCTACACCTTC,CASSIERTSKVYYGYTF
few,TRBJ2-2,TRBV7-3,NA,TGTGCCAGCAGCGACCATCGACTAGCGAACACCGGGGAGCTGTTTTTT,CASSDHRLANTGELFF
many,TRBJ1-1,TRBV2,NA,TGTGCCAGCAGACTGACACGGACGAACACTGAAGCTTTCTTT,CASRLTRTNTEAFF
many,TRBJ1-1,TRBV6-1,TRBD1,TGTGCCAGCAGTGACCCCGGGACAGGGTCTAATACTGAAGCTTTCTTT,CASSDPGTGSNTEAFF
many,TRBJ1-2,TRBV28,NA,TGTGCCAGCATCTATTCCGGGGCCGATGGCTACACCTTC,CASIYSGADGYTF
NA,TRBJ2-5,TRBV20-1,TRBD2,TGCAGTGCCGCTGGACTAGCGGCAAAAGAGACCCAGTACTTC,CSAAGLAAKETQYF
NA,TRBJ1-4,TRBV28,NA,TGTGCCAGCAGTCCCCCTCAAAGCCCAACTAATGAAAAACTGTTTTTT,CASSPPQSPTNEKLFF
NA,TRBJ1-2,TRBV6-2/TRBV6-3,TRBD1,TGTGCCAGCAATACCGACAGGGCCGGCCCCCCTTACTACACCTTC,CASNTDRAGPPYYTF
many,TRBJ2-7,TRBV11-3,NA,TGTGCCAGCAGCTCCGACCCGGGGGTTAGGCTAAGCGAGCAGTACTTC,CASSSDPGVRLSEQYF
few,TRBJ2-7,TRBV2,TRBD1,TGTGCCAGCAGTGATGGCAGGGGGTCCGAGCAGTACTTC,CASSDGRGSEQYF
few,TRBJ2-5,TRBV13,NA,TGTGCCAGCAGCTTTACCGGGGGCGGGGAGACCCAGTACTTC,CASSFTGGGETQYF